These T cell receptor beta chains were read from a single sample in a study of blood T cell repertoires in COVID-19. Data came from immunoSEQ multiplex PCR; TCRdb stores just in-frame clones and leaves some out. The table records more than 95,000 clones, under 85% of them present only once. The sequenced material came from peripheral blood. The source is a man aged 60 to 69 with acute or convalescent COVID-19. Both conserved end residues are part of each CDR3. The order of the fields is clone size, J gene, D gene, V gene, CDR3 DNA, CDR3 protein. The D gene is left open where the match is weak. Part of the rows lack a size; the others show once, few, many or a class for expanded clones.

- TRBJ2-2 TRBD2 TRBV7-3 TGTGCCAGCAGCTTAGCGGGGGGCCCCGGGGAGCTGTTTTTT CASSLAGGPGELFF
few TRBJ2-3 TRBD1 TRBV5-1 TGCGCCAGCAGCTTTACCGGGACAGGGGGAGATACGCAGTATTTT CASSFTGTGGDTQYF
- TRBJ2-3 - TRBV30 TGTGCCTGGAGTGTCCCAGGGGGGACAGATACGCAGTATTTT CAWSVPGGTDTQYF
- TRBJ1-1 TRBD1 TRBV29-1 TGCAGCGTTTTGGACAGGGGGCGCGGTAACGCTTTCTTT CSVLDRGRGNAFF
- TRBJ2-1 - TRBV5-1 TGCGCCAGCAGCATTACTAGTCGAACTGAGCAGTTCTTC CASSITSRTEQFF
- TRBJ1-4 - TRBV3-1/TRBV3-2 TGTGCCAGCAGCCGGACAGTTAATGAAAAACTGTTTTTT CASSRTVNEKLFF
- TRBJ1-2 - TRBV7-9 TGTGCCAGCAGCGTCCCCATGAGTTGGGGCTACACCTTC CASSVPMSWGYTF
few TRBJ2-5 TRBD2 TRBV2 TGTGCCAGTGACGGTCCGACTAGCGGCCAATTTTCGGCCCAGTACTTC CASDGPTSGQFSAQYF
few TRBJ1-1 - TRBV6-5 TGTGCCAGCTTTTCGGGATGGAGAAACACTGAAGCTTTCTTT CASFSGWRNTEAFF
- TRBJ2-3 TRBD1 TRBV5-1 TGCGCCAGCAGCTTGAAGGGGACAGGGAGGGCAGATACGCAGTATTTT CASSLKGTGRADTQYF
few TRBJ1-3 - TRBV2 TGTGCCAGCAGTGAAGTCCGTGGAAACACCATATATTTT CASSEVRGNTIYF
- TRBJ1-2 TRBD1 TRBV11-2 TGTGCCAGCAGCCCCTGGGACAGAGCAAACTATGGCTACACCTTC CASSPWDRANYGYTF
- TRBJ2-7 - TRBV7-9 TGTGCCAGCAGCTTGCACAACTACGAGCAGTACTTC CASSLHNYEQYF
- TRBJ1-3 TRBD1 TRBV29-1 TGCAGCGTTGGGACAGGGGCTGGAAACACCATATATTTT CSVGTGAGNTIYF
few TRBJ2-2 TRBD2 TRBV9 TGTGCCAGCAGCGCAGCCCCCGGGACTAGCCGAACCGGGGAGCTGTTTTTT CASSAAPGTSRTGELFF
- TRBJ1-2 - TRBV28 TGTGCCAGCAGTCCCCACAGCTATGGCTACACCTTC CASSPHSYGYTF
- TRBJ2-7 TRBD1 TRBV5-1 TGCGCCAGCACCTCAACGACAGGGGTCCCACCCTACGAGCAGTACTTC CASTSTTGVPPYEQYF
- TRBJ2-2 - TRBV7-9 TGTGCCAGCAGCTTAGCCCAAGGAGCCGGGGAGCTGTTTTTT CASSLAQGAGELFF
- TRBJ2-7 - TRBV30 TGTGCCTGGAGTTTTATTCGTGACGAGCAGTACTTC CAWSFIRDEQYF
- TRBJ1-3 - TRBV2 TGTGCCAGCAGTGAAGCGGGCAGGGTGGCAACTGGAAACACCATATATTTT CASSEAGRVATGNTIYF
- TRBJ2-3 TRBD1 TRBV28 TGTGCCAGCAGGAGGGGGACAGGGGGATTAGATACGCAGTATTTT CASRRGTGGLDTQYF
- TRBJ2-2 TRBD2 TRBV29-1 TGCAGCGTTCAAAACCCCGGGGGGGATCCCGGGGAGCTGTTTTTT CSVQNPGGDPGELFF
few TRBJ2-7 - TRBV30 TGTGCCTGGATAAAGCCGGAGGGCCGACCCTACGAGCAGTACTTC CAWIKPEGRPYEQYF
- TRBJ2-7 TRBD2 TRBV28 TGTGCCAGCAGTTTATACGGACTAGCGGGAGGAATTCAGTACTTC CASSLYGLAGGIQYF
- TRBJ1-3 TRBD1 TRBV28 TGTGCCACCTTAGACAGGGGCGCACTGGGAAACACCATATATTTT CATLDRGALGNTIYF
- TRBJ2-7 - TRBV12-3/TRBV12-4 TGTGCCAGCAGTTTAGCCTTCGGGCAGTACTTC CASSLAFGQYF
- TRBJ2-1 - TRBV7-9 TGTGCCAGCAGCAACGGACAGAGCTCCTACAATGAGCAGTTCTTC CASSNGQSSYNEQFF
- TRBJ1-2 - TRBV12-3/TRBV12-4 TGTGCCAGCAGCCCTCGACACTTGTATGGCTACACCTTC CASSPRHLYGYTF
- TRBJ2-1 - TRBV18 TGTGCCAGCTCACCACCGAACCCGTGGGGTAGCGGACCCGAGCAGTTCTTC CASSPPNPWGSGPEQFF
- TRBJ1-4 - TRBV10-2 TGCGCCAGCAGTGAGGGGGGCGCTGGGAATGAAAAACTGTTTTTT CASSEGGAGNEKLFF
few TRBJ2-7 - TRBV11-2 TGTGCCAGCAGCTTAGATCAAGGCAGGGGTGAGCAGTACTTC CASSLDQGRGEQYF
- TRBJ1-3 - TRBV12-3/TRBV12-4 TGTGCCAGCAGTTTGCGGTCTGGAAACACCATATATTTT CASSLRSGNTIYF
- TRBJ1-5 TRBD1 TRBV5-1 TGCGCCAGCAAACCGGGACAGGGTTCCAATCAGCCCCAGCATTTT CASKPGQGSNQPQHF
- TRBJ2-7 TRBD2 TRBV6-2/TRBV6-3 TGTGCCAGCAGTTACCCCGGTAGCGGGAGATACGAGCAGTACTTC CASSYPGSGRYEQYF
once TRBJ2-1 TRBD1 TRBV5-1 TGCGCCAGCAGCGTCCCCGGGACAGGGGGCAATGAGCAGTTCTTC CASSVPGTGGNEQFF
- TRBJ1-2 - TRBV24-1 TGTGCCACCAGTGACCCGGGCCGGGGGGACGGCTACACCTTC CATSDPGRGDGYTF
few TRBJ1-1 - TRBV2 TGTGCCAGCAGTGAGAATAAGGGGGACACTGAAGCTTTCTTT CASSENKGDTEAFF
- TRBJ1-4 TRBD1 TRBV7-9 TGTGCCAGCAGCTTAGGACAGGGAGTCAAGGAAAAACTGTTTTTT CASSLGQGVKEKLFF
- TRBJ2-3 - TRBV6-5 TGTGCCACCCGAGGACAGTTCACAGATACGCAGTATTTT CATRGQFTDTQYF
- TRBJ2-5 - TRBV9 TGTGCCAGCAGCGTAGACGGGGGTGGGTCAGAGACCCAGTACTTC CASSVDGGGSETQYF
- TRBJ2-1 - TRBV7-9 TGTGCCAGCAGCTTAGGACTAGGAGGAAATGAGCAGTTCTTC CASSLGLGGNEQFF
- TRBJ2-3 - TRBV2 TGTGCCAGCAAGGGAGCTAGCACAGATACGCAGTATTTT CASKGASTDTQYF